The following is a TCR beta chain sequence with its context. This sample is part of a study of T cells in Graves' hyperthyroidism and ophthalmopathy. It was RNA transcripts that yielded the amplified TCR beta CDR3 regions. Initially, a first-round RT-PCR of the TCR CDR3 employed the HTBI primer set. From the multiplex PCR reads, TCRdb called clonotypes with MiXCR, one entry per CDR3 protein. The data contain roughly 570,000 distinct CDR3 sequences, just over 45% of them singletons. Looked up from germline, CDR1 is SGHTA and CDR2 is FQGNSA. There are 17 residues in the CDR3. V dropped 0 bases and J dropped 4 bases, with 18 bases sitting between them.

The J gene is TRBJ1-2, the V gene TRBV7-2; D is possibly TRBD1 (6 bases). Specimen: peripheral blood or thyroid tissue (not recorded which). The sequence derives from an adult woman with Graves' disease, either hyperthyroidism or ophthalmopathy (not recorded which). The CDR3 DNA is TGTGCCAGCAGCTTAGCGGGAGGGGGGGGCGCTGTCTATGGCTACACCTTC. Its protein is CASSLAGGGGAVYGYTF.